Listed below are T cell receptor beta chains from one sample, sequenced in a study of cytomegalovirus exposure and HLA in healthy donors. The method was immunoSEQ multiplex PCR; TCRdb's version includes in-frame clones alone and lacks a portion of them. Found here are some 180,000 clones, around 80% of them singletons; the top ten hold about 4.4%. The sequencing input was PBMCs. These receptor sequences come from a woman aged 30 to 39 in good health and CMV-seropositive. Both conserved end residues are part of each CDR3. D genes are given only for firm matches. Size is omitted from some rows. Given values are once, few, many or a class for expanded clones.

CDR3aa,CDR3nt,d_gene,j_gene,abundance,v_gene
CASSLIVGGSYEQYF,TGTGCCAGCAGCTTAATCGTGGGAGGCTCGTACGAGCAGTACTTC,.,TRBJ2-7,.,TRBV7-2
CASSLGLAGVETQYF,TGTGCCAGCAGCTTAGGACTAGCGGGAGTGGAGACCCAGTACTTC,TRBD2,TRBJ2-5,few,TRBV11-3
CASSALAGSTDTQYF,TGTGCCAGTAGTGCCCTAGCGGGGAGCACAGATACGCAGTATTTT,TRBD2,TRBJ2-3,few,TRBV19
CASSFTGGASRSREDTQYF,TGCGCCAGCAGCTTCACAGGGGGCGCATCGAGGAGTCGGGAAGATACGCAGTATTTT,TRBD1,TRBJ2-3,.,TRBV5-1
CASSLVEDYGYTF,TGTGCCAGCAGCTTAGTAGAGGACTATGGCTACACCTTC,.,TRBJ1-2,.,TRBV7-2
CASSFSSTNYGYTF,TGCGCCAGCAGCTTTTCCAGTACTAACTATGGCTACACCTTC,.,TRBJ1-2,.,TRBV5-1
CASSLRDTNTEAFF,TGTGCCAGCAGCCTCCGGGACACGAACACTGAAGCTTTCTTT,.,TRBJ1-1,.,TRBV14
CASSPLGQAAGYTF,TGTGCCAGCTCACCACTGGGACAGGCGGCTGGCTACACCTTC,TRBD1,TRBJ1-2,few,TRBV18
CASSQAPTVRSGANVLTF,TGCGCCAGCAGCCAAGCTCCGACAGTCCGTTCTGGGGCCAACGTCCTGACTTTC,.,TRBJ2-6,.,TRBV5-1
CSVDLRESSYNEQFF,TGCAGCGTTGACTTGCGGGAGAGCTCCTACAATGAGCAGTTCTTC,TRBD2,TRBJ2-1,few,TRBV29-1
CASSQLAGGLETQYF,TGTGCCAGCAGCCAACTAGCGGGAGGGCTAGAGACCCAGTACTTC,TRBD2,TRBJ2-5,.,TRBV27
CASSPQGANQPQHF,TGTGCCAGCAGTCCACAGGGGGCGAATCAGCCCCAGCATTTT,TRBD1,TRBJ1-5,.,TRBV27
CASSLSTDRGANYGYTF,TGCGCCAGCAGCCTGTCGACTGACAGGGGCGCTAACTATGGCTACACCTTC,TRBD1,TRBJ1-2,few,TRBV5-1
CASSYPGGLDEQYF,TGTGCCAGCAGTTACCCGGGGGGCTTGGACGAGCAGTACTTC,.,TRBJ2-7,.,TRBV6-6
CAWSVMGTSPVSQFF,TGTGCCTGGAGTGTAATGGGGACTAGCCCCGTTTCTCAGTTCTTC,TRBD2,TRBJ2-1,.,TRBV30
CAISSGTGGFYEQYF,TGTGCCATCAGTTCCGGGACAGGGGGCTTCTACGAGCAGTACTTC,TRBD1,TRBJ2-7,few,TRBV10-3
CASSPERTGTEAFF,TGTGCCAGCTCACCAGAGCGTACGGGCACTGAAGCTTTCTTT,.,TRBJ1-1,.,TRBV18
CASSPRGLAGRAFF,TGTGCCAGCAGTCCCCGAGGTTTGGCGGGACGGGCTTTCTTT,.,TRBJ1-1,.,TRBV27
CAIRPDGQGGGQFF,TGTGCCATCAGACCCGACGGACAGGGAGGCGGGCAGTTCTTC,TRBD1,TRBJ2-1,once,TRBV10-3
CASSQGGAGPPYNEQFF,TGTGCCAGCAGCCAAGGCGGGGCGGGACCACCCTACAATGAGCAGTTCTTC,.,TRBJ2-1,.,TRBV4-2
CASSARLAGFTDTQYF,TGTGCCAGCAGCGCCCGACTAGCGGGCTTCACAGATACGCAGTATTTT,TRBD2,TRBJ2-3,.,TRBV11-3
CASNFLGQGRTGELFF,TGTGCCAGCAATTTTCTGGGGCAGGGAAGGACCGGGGAGCTGTTTTTT,.,TRBJ2-2,.,TRBV5-5